This is a list of T cell receptor beta chains from one sample in a study of OX40 agonist ivuxolimab in advanced cancers. Clones were sequenced by immunoSEQ multiplex PCR, and TCRdb holds only the in-frame ones, with some missing. The table has 15,000 to 20,000 clones, 75% to 90% seen once; the top ten hold about 32%. Specimen: CD4+ or CD8+ T cells sorted from blood, collected in a trial of the OX40 agonist ivuxolimab. Source of these receptors: an adult with an advanced solid tumor such as melanoma, head and neck, liver or kidney cancer. CDR3s include the opening cysteine and the closing phenylalanine or tryptophan. Each record gives: clone size, J gene, V gene, D gene, CDR3 DNA, CDR3 protein. D genes are given only for firm matches. Clone size is shown for a subset of rows, as once, few, many or a class of expanded clone.

>-|TRBJ2-1|TRBV28|TRBD2
TGTGCCAGCAGTACCCTAGCGGACAACCACAATGAGCAGTTCTTC
CASSTLADNHNEQFF
>-|TRBJ1-1|TRBV9|TRBD1
TGTGCCAGCAGCGTTGGACAGGGTGAAGCTTTCTTT
CASSVGQGEAFF
>-|TRBJ2-1|TRBV7-6|TRBD1
TGTGCCAGCAGCTTAACGGGACAGGGCAATGAGCAGTTCTTC
CASSLTGQGNEQFF
>-|TRBJ2-1|TRBV4-3|-
TGCGCCAGCAGCCAAGATCAAGTCGGGATAAGCGAGCAGTTCTTC
CASSQDQVGISEQFF
>-|TRBJ2-3|TRBV5-6|TRBD2
TGTGCCAGCAGCTGGGGACTAGCGGGTTCCACAGATACGCAGTATTTT
CASSWGLAGSTDTQYF
>-|TRBJ2-2|TRBV4-1|-
TGCGCCAGCAGCCAAGGAAACAGGGCCGGGGAGCTGTTTTTT
CASSQGNRAGELFF
>-|TRBJ2-7|TRBV7-9|TRBD2
TGTGCCAGCAGCTCCGGGACTAGCGGGCGGCCCTCCTACGAGCAGTACTTC
CASSSGTSGRPSYEQYF
>-|TRBJ2-3|TRBV27|-
TGTGCCAGCAGTTCGGGTTGGCATACGCAGTATTTT
CASSSGWHTQYF
>once|TRBJ1-2|TRBV4-2|-
TGTGCCAGCAGAGCTCGACAGAAATCTAACTATGGCTACACCTTC
CASRARQKSNYGYTF
>-|TRBJ2-2|TRBV7-8|-
TGTGCCAGCAGCCCTCGGACCGAGAACACCGGGGAGCTGTTTTTT
CASSPRTENTGELFF
>-|TRBJ1-1|TRBV30|TRBD1
TGTGCCTGGAGTGGGGGACAGGGGGCTGAAGCTTTCTTT
CAWSGGQGAEAFF
>-|TRBJ2-7|TRBV4-3|TRBD1
TGCGCCAGCAGCCAAGATCGGGACAGGGGCGCGTACGAGCAGTACTTC
CASSQDRDRGAYEQYF
>-|TRBJ2-7|TRBV27|-
TGTGCCAGCAGTTTACGGTCGGTATCCTACGAGCAGTACTTC
CASSLRSVSYEQYF
>-|TRBJ2-7|TRBV30|TRBD2
TGTGCCTGGACGTGGCGGGAGGACTACGAGCAGTACTTC
CAWTWREDYEQYF